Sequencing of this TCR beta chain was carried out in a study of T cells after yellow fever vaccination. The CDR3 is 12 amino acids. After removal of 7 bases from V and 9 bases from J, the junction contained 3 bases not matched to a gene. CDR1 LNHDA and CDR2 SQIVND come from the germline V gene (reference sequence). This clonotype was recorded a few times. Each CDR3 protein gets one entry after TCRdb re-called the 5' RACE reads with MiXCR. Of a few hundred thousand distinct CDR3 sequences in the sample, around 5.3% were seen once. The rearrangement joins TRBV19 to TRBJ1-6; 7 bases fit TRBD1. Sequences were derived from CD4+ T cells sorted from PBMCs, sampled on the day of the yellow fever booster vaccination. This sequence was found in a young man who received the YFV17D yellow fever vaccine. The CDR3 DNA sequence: TGTGCCAGTAACAGGGGCCCTTCACCCCTCCACTTT. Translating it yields CASNRGPSPLHF.